This TCR beta chain was observed in a study of blood T cell repertoires in COVID-19. Study overall: The United States, Italy and Spain were the sources of the acute and convalescent COVID-19 samples. The cDNA or gDNA used as material had been derived from T cells, B-cell-depleted T cells, or PBMCs.

Some clones are missing from TCRdb's copy, which holds only in-frame ones; the method was immunoSEQ multiplex PCR. Of under 150,000 clones detected, around 81% appear once; the ten largest clones hold 4%. This CDR3 region has 14 residues. Trimming stripped 1 base from V and 3 bases from J, with 6 bases between. Germline CDR1 LGHNA, CDR2 YNFKEQ. The sample was peripheral blood. The chain has TRBV4-2 and TRBJ2-2; perhaps TRBD1 as D (5 bases). This TCR derives from a woman aged 60 to 75 with acute or convalescent COVID-19. CDR3 nucleotide sequence: TGTGCCAGCAGCCAAGCAGGGTACACCGGGGAGCTGTTTTTT. This codes for CASSQAGYTGELFF.